A selection of T cell receptor beta chains follows, all from one sample in a study of control samples from healthy donors and cancer patients. Profiled with immunoSEQ multiplex PCR; TCRdb holds only in-frame clones, not every one. This table has about 14,000 clones, approximately 80% appearing once. Sequences were obtained from formalin-fixed, paraffin-embedded tissue. The receptor source for this set is a male donor with melanoma. The CDR3 runs from the conserved cysteine through the conserved F or W. D genes are given only for firm matches. Clone size is given for some rows only: seen once, a few or many times, or a class if the clone is expanded.

abundance	d_gene	j_gene	v_gene	CDR3aa	CDR3nt
.	TRBD2	TRBJ2-5	TRBV10-3	CAISDPSGGKETQYF	TGTGCCATCAGTGACCCTAGCGGGGGAAAAGAGACCCAGTACTTC
few	TRBD2	TRBJ2-1	TRBV9	CASSGSGGYNEQFF	TGTGCCAGCAGCGGGAGCGGGGGGTACAATGAGCAGTTCTTC
.	.	TRBJ1-1	TRBV15	CATSNRKNTEAFF	TGTGCCACCAGCAATCGGAAGAACACTGAAGCTTTCTTT
.	TRBD2	TRBJ2-1	TRBV4-2	CASSQELAANEQFF	TGTGCCAGCAGCCAAGAACTAGCGGCCAATGAGCAGTTCTTC
.	.	TRBJ2-7	TRBV6-1	CASSELAGSIYEQYF	TGTGCCAGCAGTGAACTAGCTGGGTCGATCTACGAGCAGTACTTC
.	TRBD1	TRBJ2-5	TRBV3-1/TRBV3-2	CASRQGTQETQYF	TGTGCCAGCAGACAGGGGACCCAAGAGACCCAGTACTTC
.	.	TRBJ2-3	TRBV12-3/TRBV12-4	CASSQITDTQYF	TGTGCCAGCAGTCAAATAACGGATACGCAGTATTTT
.	.	TRBJ1-6	TRBV5-5	CASSLEVNSPLHF	TGTGCCAGCAGCTTGGAGGTCAATTCACCCCTCCACTTT
once	.	TRBJ2-7	TRBV28	CASSPQRGLRYEQYF	TGTGCCAGCAGTCCTCAAAGGGGCCTCCGATACGAGCAGTACTTC
.	.	TRBJ2-7	TRBV5-1	CASSSQGGVEQYF	TGCGCCAGCAGCTCGCAGGGAGGCGTCGAGCAGTACTTC
.	TRBD1	TRBJ2-7	TRBV5-1	CASSLLGTASYEQYF	TGCGCCAGCAGCTTGTTAGGGACAGCTTCCTACGAGCAGTACTTC
.	.	TRBJ1-5	TRBV4-3	CASSQESKPGQPQHF	TGCGCCAGCAGCCAAGAAAGTAAGCCCGGGCAGCCCCAGCATTTT
.	TRBD2	TRBJ2-2	TRBV30	CAWMKAGGLTGELFF	TGTGCCTGGATGAAAGCGGGGGGCCTAACCGGGGAGCTGTTTTTT
.	TRBD2	TRBJ2-2	TRBV27	CANSLIAGLNTGELFF	TGTGCCAACAGTTTAATAGCGGGTCTGAACACCGGGGAGCTGTTTTTT
.	.	TRBJ2-1	TRBV7-2	CASSAPPLNEQFF	TGTGCCAGCAGCGCCCCCCCCCTTAATGAGCAGTTCTTC
.	.	TRBJ1-6	TRBV4-2	CASSPRDSGVNSPLHF	TGTGCCAGCAGCCCGAGGGACTCGGGAGTGAATTCACCCCTCCACTTT
once	.	TRBJ1-1	TRBV29-1	CSVDRATEAFF	TGCAGCGTTGACAGGGCCACTGAAGCTTTCTTT
.	.	TRBJ2-7	TRBV2	CASEQGRGTYEQYF	TGTGCCAGCGAGCAGGGGCGGGGGACCTACGAGCAGTACTTC
.	.	TRBJ1-1	TRBV28	CASSLEALDGTEAFF	TGTGCCAGCAGTTTAGAGGCGTTGGACGGCACTGAAGCTTTCTTT
.	.	TRBJ1-5	TRBV12-3/TRBV12-4	CASSFSKQPQHF	TGTGCCAGCAGTTTTTCGAAACAGCCCCAGCATTTT
once	.	TRBJ2-7	TRBV10-3	CAIEEGYEQYF	TGTGCCATCGAGGAGGGATACGAGCAGTACTTC
.	.	TRBJ1-3	TRBV5-1	CASSSASGNGNTIYF	TGCGCCAGCAGCTCAGCGTCAGGGAACGGAAACACCATATATTTT
.	TRBD1	TRBJ1-5	TRBV5-4	CASSFQGGDGQPQHF	TGTGCCAGCAGCTTCCAGGGGGGGGACGGTCAGCCCCAGCATTTT
.	.	TRBJ1-1	TRBV5-1	CASRLDSNTEAFF	TGCGCCAGCAGGTTGGACTCAAACACTGAAGCTTTCTTT
.	.	TRBJ1-2	TRBV5-1	CASSWDGANYGYTF	TGCGCCAGCAGCTGGGACGGGGCTAACTATGGCTACACCTTC
.	.	TRBJ1-1	TRBV2	CASSEGGPPTAFF	TGTGCCAGCAGTGAGGGGGGACCGCCGACGGCTTTCTTT
.	.	TRBJ2-5	TRBV9	CASDYNGQETQYF	TGTGCCAGCGATTACAATGGCCAAGAGACCCAGTACTTC
.	.	TRBJ2-5	TRBV11-2	CASSLSRSQETQYF	TGTGCCAGCAGCTTAAGTCGCTCGCAAGAGACCCAGTACTTC
few	.	TRBJ2-7	TRBV19	CASSIDLLGHGYEQYF	TGTGCCAGTAGTATAGACCTCTTAGGACACGGCTACGAGCAGTACTTC
.	TRBD2	TRBJ2-5	TRBV7-3	CASSKGLAGGQETQYF	TGTGCCAGCAGCAAAGGGCTAGCGGGGGGCCAAGAGACCCAGTACTTC
.	.	TRBJ2-5	TRBV7-3	CASSLNGAGLGETQYF	TGTGCCAGCAGCTTAAATGGGGCAGGGCTAGGAGAGACCCAGTACTTC
.	TRBD1	TRBJ2-5	TRBV29-1	CSISVGGLETQYF	TGCAGCATTTCAGTAGGGGGCCTAGAGACCCAGTACTTC
.	.	TRBJ2-1	TRBV19	CASRRREGKQFF	TGTGCCAGTAGACGGAGAGAGGGAAAGCAGTTCTTC
once	.	TRBJ1-2	TRBV5-8	CASVLQGWEGYTF	TGTGCCAGCGTACTACAGGGCTGGGAAGGCTACACCTTC
.	.	TRBJ1-1	TRBV6-2/TRBV6-3	CASSYSIPGSEAFF	TGTGCCAGCAGTTACTCGATCCCAGGGTCTGAAGCTTTCTTT
.	.	TRBJ1-6	TRBV4-2	CASSPGTEYNSPLHF	TGTGCCAGCAGCCCCGGGACGGAGTATAATTCACCCCTCCACTTT
.	.	TRBJ1-2	TRBV7-8	CASSLAVDSAGYTF	TGTGCCAGCAGCTTAGCGGTCGATTCCGCTGGCTACACCTTC
once	.	TRBJ1-3	TRBV7-2	CASTLGQISGNTIYF	TGTGCCAGCACCCTCGGCCAAATCTCTGGAAACACCATATATTTT
.	.	TRBJ2-7	TRBV19	CASSFSGGEQYF	TGTGCCAGTAGTTTCTCTGGGGGGGAGCAGTACTTC
.	.	TRBJ1-1	TRBV6-5	CASSQTGDTEAFF	TGTGCCAGCAGTCAGACAGGAGACACTGAAGCTTTCTTT
.	TRBD1	TRBJ1-4	TRBV7-8	CASSRTGGNEKLFF	TGTGCCAGCAGCCGGACAGGGGGTAATGAAAAACTGTTTTTT
.	.	TRBJ2-1	TRBV7-9	CASSSDRVGWKGIF	TGTGCCAGCAGCTCGGACAGAGTGGGTTGGAAGGGTATCTTC
.	.	TRBJ1-2	TRBV12-3/TRBV12-4	CASSGGFGVGYTF	TGTGCCAGCAGCGGGGGTTTCGGGGTAGGCTACACCTTC
.	TRBD1	TRBJ1-2	TRBV7-2	CTSGGQGAALGLYGYTF	TGTACCAGCGGGGGACAGGGGGCCGCTTTGGGATTGTATGGCTACACCTTC
.	.	TRBJ2-1	TRBV9	CASSGTTDTGNEQFF	TGTGCCAGCAGCGGGACGACTGATACGGGGAATGAGCAGTTCTTC
.	.	TRBJ2-3	TRBV14	CASSRTESSTDTQYF	TGTGCCAGCAGCCGAACAGAAAGCAGCACAGATACGCAGTATTTT
.	.	TRBJ1-5	TRBV19	CASTFWGGNQPQHF	TGTGCCAGCACTTTTTGGGGGGGCAATCAGCCCCAGCATTTT
.	.	TRBJ2-7	TRBV28	CASRGTSFYEQYF	TGTGCCAGCAGAGGGACATCGTTTTACGAGCAGTACTTC
.	TRBD1	TRBJ1-4	TRBV3-1/TRBV3-2	CASRLDRELFF	TGTGCCAGCAGGCTAGACAGGGAACTGTTTTTT
.	.	TRBJ2-5	TRBV7-3	CASSFGVGEKTQYF	TGTGCCAGCAGCTTTGGGGTTGGGGAAAAGACCCAGTACTTC
.	.	TRBJ2-7	TRBV5-1	CASSLIRQSYEQYF	TGCGCCAGCAGCTTGATTCGGCAGAGCTACGAGCAGTACTTC
few	.	TRBJ1-6	TRBV19	CASSILDSPLHF	TGTGCCAGTAGTATTCTGGATTCACCCCTCCACTTT
.	.	TRBJ2-5	TRBV3-1/TRBV3-2	CASSFRSPISSETQYF	TGTGCCAGCAGCTTCAGAAGTCCCATTTCTTCTGAGACCCAGTACTTC
.	.	TRBJ1-1	TRBV14	CASSQLGRNTEAFF	TGTGCCAGCAGCCAATTGGGCAGGAACACTGAAGCTTTCTTT
.	.	TRBJ1-2	TRBV11-2	CASSLSRNYGYTF	TGTGCCAGCAGCTTGTCCCGTAACTATGGCTACACCTTC
once	TRBD2	TRBJ2-5	TRBV2	CASRKELAGDQTQYF	TGTGCCAGCAGGAAGGAACTAGCGGGGGATCAGACCCAGTACTTC
.	.	TRBJ2-2	TRBV6-4	CASRKGEIGELFF	TGTGCCAGCAGAAAGGGCGAAATCGGGGAGCTGTTTTTT
once	.	TRBJ1-5	TRBV9	CASSVDFDKRQPQHF	TGTGCCAGCAGCGTAGATTTTGACAAACGTCAGCCCCAGCATTTT
few	.	TRBJ1-1	TRBV5-6	CASSPSRLGSTEAFF	TGTGCCAGCAGCCCCTCCCGGCTGGGTTCGACTGAAGCTTTCTTT